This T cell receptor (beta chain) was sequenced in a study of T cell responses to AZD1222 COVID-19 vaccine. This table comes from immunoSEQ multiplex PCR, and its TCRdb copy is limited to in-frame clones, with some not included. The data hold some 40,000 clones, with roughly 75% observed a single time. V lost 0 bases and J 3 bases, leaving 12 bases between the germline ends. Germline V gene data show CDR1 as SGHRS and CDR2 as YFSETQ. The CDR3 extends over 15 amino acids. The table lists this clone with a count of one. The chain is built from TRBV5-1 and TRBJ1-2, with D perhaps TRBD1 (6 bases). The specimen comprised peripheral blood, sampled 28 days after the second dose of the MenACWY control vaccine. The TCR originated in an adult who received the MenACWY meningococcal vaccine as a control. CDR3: CASSLGQGRDYGYTF. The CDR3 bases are TGCGCCAGCAGCTTGGGTCAGGGGCGGGACTATGGCTACACCTTC.